This record covers a single T cell receptor (beta chain). The data were produced by immunoSEQ multiplex PCR, yet TCRdb's version contains in-frame clones alone and is incomplete. The sample has a few hundred thousand clones; about 87% are singletons. V gave up 4 bases and J gave up 5 bases; unmatched junction bases: 11. The V gene's germline CDR1 is SQVTM and CDR2 ANQGSEA. The CDR3 runs 16 residues. The data stem from a study of blood T cell repertoires in COVID-19. Input material: peripheral blood. V is TRBV29-1 and J is TRBJ2-3; 11 positions agree with TRBD2. This TCR came from a man between 60 and 70 years old who had recovered from COVID-19. The DNA of the CDR3 is TGCAGCGTTGCTGCTTATAGCGGGAGGGCGATAGATACGCAGTATTTT. The encoded protein is CSVAAYSGRAIDTQYF.